The rows below give T cell receptor beta chains drawn from one sample of a study of T-cell reconstitution after alpha-beta-depleted transplantation in children. One entry per CDR3 protein, called by TCRdb with MiXCR from the PCR reads. Seen here are approximately 800,000 distinct CDR3 sequences, around 15% observed once, and the top ten hold roughly 4.8%. Here the sequenced sample was PBMCs, mostly from graft donor cells, taken 360 days after TCRalphabeta/CD19-depleted stem cell transplant. Receptors originate from a male patient under 18 who had a stem cell transplant for acute lymphoblastic leukemia, so the T cells may come from the graft donor. The CDR3 runs from the conserved cysteine through the conserved F or W. D genes are given only for firm matches. Clone size, where shown, is once, few, many, or a class for clones that have expanded.

TRBV4-1	-	-	TRBJ2-7	CASSQVAPPPKYF	TGCGCCAGCAGCCAAGTTGCCCCTCCACCGAAGTACTTC
TRBV7-9	-	-	TRBJ2-5	CASSLAGYQYQETQYF	TGTGCCAGCAGCCTCGCCGGCTACCAGTACCAAGAGACCCAGTACTTC
TRBV5-1	-	few	TRBJ2-5	CASSWTDYQETQYF	TGCGCCAGCAGCTGGACAGACTACCAAGAGACCCAGTACTTC
TRBV7-7	TRBD1	few	TRBJ2-3	CASSPRDSSDTQYF	TGTGCCAGCAGCCCTAGGGACAGTTCAGATACGCAGTATTTT
TRBV2	-	few	TRBJ2-3	CASSKTRADTQYF	TGTGCCAGCAGTAAGACCCGGGCGGATACGCAGTATTTT
TRBV25-1	TRBD1	-	TRBJ1-4	CASSEQTGVETNEKLFF	TGTGCCAGCAGTGAACAGACAGGGGTGGAAACTAATGAAAAACTGTTTTTT
TRBV13	-	few	TRBJ2-7	CASSRQVPPPYEQYF	TGTGCCAGCAGCCGACAGGTCCCTCCTCCTTACGAGCAGTACTTC
TRBV20-1	TRBD2	-	TRBJ2-1	CSAVRAWGLAGDEQFF	TGCAGTGCGGTCCGGGCCTGGGGGCTAGCGGGCGATGAGCAGTTCTTC
TRBV10-2	TRBD1	few	TRBJ2-1	CASLGQDNEQFF	TGCGCCAGCTTGGGACAGGACAATGAGCAGTTCTTC
TRBV19	-	few	TRBJ2-1	CASSISMTMPVNEQFF	TGTGCCAGTAGTATTTCTATGACGATGCCGGTCAATGAGCAGTTCTTC
TRBV5-1	TRBD1	-	TRBJ2-7	CASSGSGTAVYEQYF	TGCGCCAGCAGTGGGTCCGGGACAGCAGTATACGAGCAGTACTTC
TRBV24-1	-	-	TRBJ2-1	CATSEARSSYNEQFF	TGTGCCACCAGTGAGGCGAGGAGCTCCTACAATGAGCAGTTCTTC
TRBV7-3	-	-	TRBJ2-5	CASSLSRAEETQYF	TGTGCCAGCAGCCTATCACGGGCGGAGGAGACCCAGTACTTC
TRBV3-1	TRBD2	-	TRBJ2-5	CASSQENPGLAGLQETQYF	TGTGCCAGCAGCCAAGAGAACCCGGGACTAGCGGGGCTTCAAGAGACCCAGTACTTC
TRBV3-1	-	few	TRBJ1-1	CASSKVTRYRNTEAFF	TGTGCCAGCAGCAAAGTGACCCGATATAGGAACACTGAAGCTTTCTTT
TRBV28	-	-	TRBJ1-2	CASSTDVSNYGYTF	TGTGCCAGCAGTACAGACGTATCTAACTATGGCTACACCTTC
TRBV29-1	-	few	TRBJ2-7	CSVAREPKAYEQYF	TGCAGCGTTGCAAGGGAGCCGAAAGCCTACGAGCAGTACTTC
TRBV28	TRBD1	-	TRBJ2-4	CASRQGGQDIQYF	TGTGCCAGCAGACAGGGGGGACAGGACATTCAGTACTTC